The 32 T cell receptor beta chains reported below all come from one sample, sequenced in a study of blood T cell repertoires in COVID-19. Libraries were prepared by immunoSEQ multiplex PCR; TCRdb keeps only in-frame clonotypes and omits some of them. The table records approximately 280,000 clones, approximately 90% of them present only once. Sequenced: peripheral blood. Receptors were obtained from a man aged 35-49 years with acute or convalescent COVID-19.

V usage is TRBV3-1 (or the pseudogene TRBV3-2) and J usage is TRBJ1-3; TRBD1 might be the D (5 bases). The CDR3 spans 15 residues. The germline V gene encodes CDR1 LGHDT and CDR2 YNNKEL (reference sequence). V was trimmed by 4 bases and J by 0 bases, leaving 10 bases between them. CDR3 coding DNA: TGTGCCAGCAGCCCGACAGTTATCTCTGGAAACACCATATATTTT. Its translation is CASSPTVISGNTIYF.

With respect to this clone: One end of the junction is discordant with germline, which a read error may explain. The CDR3 coding sequence is TGTGCCAGCAGCATTAACAGGGGCTATGATTCACCCCTCCACTTT. Protein: CASSINRGYDSPLHF. The chain is built from TRBV5-6 and TRBJ1-6; 7 bases align to TRBD1. Germline V gene sequence: CDR1 SGHDT, CDR2 YYEEEE. The CDR3 loop spans 15 amino acids.

V usage is TRBV10-2 and J usage is TRBJ2-1, with 9 bases matching TRBD1. Per the germline V gene, CDR1 is WSHSY and CDR2 is SAAADI. V lost 7 bases to trimming and J lost 7 bases; unmatched junction nucleotides: 5. The CDR3 sequence is 13 residues long. The CDR3 protein is CASTQQGANEQFF. Written as DNA, the CDR3 is TGCGCCAGCACCCAACAGGGGGCGAATGAGCAGTTCTTC.

This chain links TRBV3-1 (or the pseudogene TRBV3-2) with TRBJ2-4; TRBD1 matches 8 bases. Germline V lookup: CDR1 LGHDT, CDR2 YNNKEL (reference sequence). Germline trimming cut 6 bases from V and 8 bases from J; bases unmatched to any gene: 3. This CDR3 is 12 amino acids long. The CDR3 coding sequence is TGTGCCAGCAGTACAGGGGGATACATTCAGTACTTC. Its translation is CASSTGGYIQYF.

The chain joins TRBV18 to TRBJ1-5; D remains unclear. V shed 3 bases and J shed 13 bases, with 13 bases lying between them. In germline, CDR1 is KGHSH, CDR2 LQKENI. The CDR3 consists of 12 residues. The CDR3 sequence is CASSPHGPQQHF. CDR3 nucleotides: TGTGCCAGCTCACCGCATGGGCCTCAACAGCATTTT.

This clone is a singleton in its sample. The rearrangement uses TRBV7-9 and TRBJ2-1; 8 bases map to TRBD1. Germline lookup yields CDR1 SEHNR and CDR2 FQNEAQ (reference sequence). Germline trimming cut 3 bases from V and 9 bases from J; bases unmatched to any gene: 13. The CDR3 runs 16 residues. CDR3: CASSLVRDRPHSEQFF. The CDR3 DNA follows: TGTGCCAGCAGCTTGGTCAGGGACAGGCCCCACAGTGAGCAGTTCTTC.

This chain uses TRBV18 with TRBJ2-1, with TRBD1 as a possible D gene (6 bases). Per the germline V gene, CDR1 is KGHSH and CDR2 is LQKENI. The length of the CDR3 is 15 residues. V was pared by 3 bases and J by 2 bases, with 11 bases between. CDR3 sequence (DNA): TGTGCCAGCTCACCCCCAGGGGCCCCCTACAATGAGCAGTTCTTC. Residues: CASSPPGAPYNEQFF.

This chain links TRBV13 with TRBJ2-3; the match to TRBD1 covers 7 bases. V dropped 0 bases and J dropped 2; count of bases not matched to a gene: 20. There are 21 residues in the CDR3. Germline CDR1 and CDR2: PRHDT and FYEKMQ (reference sequence). As DNA, the CDR3 is TGTGCCAGCAGCTTAGGCCTCTGGAAATCAATACAGGGGCAGGACACAGATACGCAGTATTTT. It translates to CASSLGLWKSIQGQDTDTQYF. The full variable domain, rest sourced from reference TRBV13 and TRBJ2-3, is AAGVIQSPRHLIKEKRETATLKCYPIPRHDTVYWYQQGPGQDPQFLISFYEKMQSDKGSIPDRFSAQQFSDYHSELNMSSLELGDSALYFCASSLGLWKSIQGQDTDTQYFGPGTRLTVL.

The chain uses TRBV6-5 and TRBJ1-2; the D gene is possibly TRBD1 (6 bases). The CDR3 runs 14 residues. Trimming removed 2 bases from V and 4 bases from J, with 11 bases in between. Germline V gives CDR1 MNHEY, CDR2 SVGAGI. The CDR3 spells CASSYLDSPYGYTF. DNA for the CDR3: TGTGCCAGCAGTTACCTGGACAGCCCCTATGGCTACACCTTC.

CDR3 residues: CASSPVGTSVPLEQFF. CDR3 sequence (DNA): TGTGCCAGCAGCCCGGTGGGGACTAGCGTTCCCCTGGAGCAGTTCTTC. The chain is built from TRBV3-1 (or the pseudogene TRBV3-2) and TRBJ2-1; TRBD2 aligns across 10 bases. V lost 4 bases to trimming and J lost 10 bases; unmatched junction nucleotides: 13. Germline CDR1 reads LGHDT; CDR2 reads YNNKEL (reference sequence). This CDR3 comprises 16 residues.

About this clone: This specimen includes other DNA sequences encoding the same CDR3. The V call is TRBV19, the J call TRBJ1-6, with D perhaps TRBD1 (5 bases). V was pared by 1 base and J by 10 bases, with 5 bases between. Germline lookup yields CDR1 LNHDA and CDR2 SQIVND (reference sequence). The CDR3 covers 12 residues. The CDR3 DNA sequence: TGTGCCAGTAGTATAGCAGGGTCACCCCTCCACTTT. Translated: CASSIAGSPLHF.

This chain joins TRBV30 and TRBJ2-1, with a weak D call TRBD2 (5 bases). This CDR3 has 13 residues. V was pared by 1 base and J by 6 bases, with 10 bases between. Germline-derived CDR1 and CDR2 are GTSNPN and SVGIG (reference sequence). This CDR3 reads CAWSALGGNEQFF. CDR3 coding DNA: TGTGCCTGGAGTGCCCTAGGAGGCAATGAGCAGTTCTTC.

This clone came up a few times. V and J are TRBV5-6 and TRBJ2-1; no reliable D call. This CDR3 is 13 amino acids long. With 2 bases removed from V and 10 bases from J, the gap between germline ends came to 13 bases. Germline CDR1 SGHDT, CDR2 YYEEEE. The CDR3 sequence is CASSFLGPGEQFF. In DNA, the CDR3 is TGTGCCAGCAGCTTTTTGGGCCCTGGGGAGCAGTTCTTC.

CDR3 nucleotide sequence: TGCGCCAGCGCCAAGGCGGATCGATACAATGAGCAGTTCTTC. It encodes CASAKADRYNEQFF. This chain joins TRBV5-1 and TRBJ2-1; D remains unclear. Germline V CDR1 and CDR2: SGHRS, YFSETQ. The CDR3 is made up of 14 amino acids. Trimming took 7 bases from V and 4 from J, leaving 15 bases between them.

V gene TRBV10-1 combines with J gene TRBJ2-7; a possible D gene is TRBD2 (6 bases). With 2 bases removed from V and 4 bases from J, the gap between germline ends came to 12 bases. The CDR3 totals 14 residues. Germline CDR1 reads WNHNN; CDR2 reads SYGVQD (reference sequence). The CDR3, as DNA: TGCGCCAGCAGTGAGGGTCAGGAGGGGTACGAGCAGTACTTC. This sequence encodes CASSEGQEGYEQYF.

The chain is built from TRBV6-1 and TRBJ2-3; 9 bases line up with TRBD2. The CDR3 runs 17 residues. J gave up 1 base and V 4 bases, and 9 bases lay outside the gene matches. Looked up from germline, CDR1 is MNHNS and CDR2 is SASEGT. As DNA, the CDR3 is TGTGCCAGCAGTGCCTTGATGGTAGCGGGGGGCACAGATACGCAGTATTTT. It codes for CASSALMVAGGTDTQYF.

The chain recombines TRBV5-4 with TRBJ1-6, with 7 bases matching TRBD1. CDR3 size: 16 residues. CDR1 SGHNT and CDR2 YYREEE come from the germline V gene (reference sequence). Unmatched junction bases numbered 9, after V lost 4 bases and J lost 5 bases. The CDR3 region has the DNA TGTGCCAGCAGCCTGATGGGGACAGATAATAATTCACCCCTCCACTTT. It translates to CASSLMGTDNNSPLHF.

The chain joins TRBV12-5 to TRBJ1-2, with 7 bases fitting TRBD1. The CDR3 length is 15 residues. CDR1 is LGHNT and CDR2 is FRNRAP in the germline V gene. The V segment lost 0 bases and the J segment 4 bases; nucleotides outside the gene matches: 5. The CDR3 DNA follows: TGTGCTAGTGGTTTGGTAAGGACAGGCGTCTATGGCTACACCTTC. It specifies CASGLVRTGVYGYTF.

The V gene is TRBV2, the J gene TRBJ1-6, with 7 positions matching TRBD1. The trim removed 8 bases at V and 8 bases at J, leaving 9 bases unmatched. The V gene's germline CDR1 is SNHLY and CDR2 FYNNEI. The CDR3 consists of 14 residues. The CDR3 spells CASRGDSDYSPLHF. CDR3 in DNA: TGTGCCAGCCGCGGGGACAGCGATTATTCACCCCTCCACTTT. Full variable domain (missing parts from reference TRBV2 and TRBJ1-6): EPEVTQTPSHQVTQMGQEVILRCVPISNHLYFYWYRQILGQKVEFLVSFYNNEISEKSEIFDDQFSVERPDGSNFTLKIRSTKLEDSAMYFCASRGDSDYSPLHFGNGTRLTVT.

The chain combines TRBV5-1 with TRBJ1-2; 7 nucleotides align to TRBD1. The CDR3 spans 17 residues. Germline-derived CDR1 and CDR2 are SGHRS and YFSETQ. The junction had 16 bases not matched to a gene; V was cut back by 4 bases and J by 4 bases. CDR3 nucleotide sequence: TGCGCCAGCAGCAGTCTCCTAGGACAGGAGCGCCCCTATGGCTACACCTTC. Residues: CASSSLLGQERPYGYTF.

This chain joins TRBV11-3 and TRBJ1-5, with TRBD1 identical over 9 bases. Germline-derived CDR1 and CDR2 are SGHNT and YENEEA. V was pared by 8 bases and J by 6 bases, with 11 bases of the junction left unmatched. This CDR3 comprises 15 residues. CDR3 nucleotide sequence: TGTGCCAGCCGGAGGGGGACAGGGAGTAGTCAGCCCCAGCATTTT. It encodes CASRRGTGSSQPQHF.

This chain uses TRBV10-3 with TRBJ1-2; D is ambiguous. Germline values: CDR1 ENHRY, CDR2 SYGVKD. This CDR3 has 13 residues. Trimming shortened V by 10 bases and J by 2 bases, and 14 bases separated the two germline ends. CDR3 region: CATFPGVNYGYTF. Written as DNA, the CDR3 is TGTGCCACCTTCCCCGGGGTGAACTATGGCTACACCTTC.

This chain links TRBV12-5 with TRBJ1-1; 7 bases map to TRBD1. The CDR3 length is 15 residues. J lost 1 base, V lost 1 base, and 3 bases had no gene match. Germline CDR1 reads LGHNT; CDR2 reads FRNRAP. CDR3 coding DNA: TGTGCTAGTGGTTTGGGGGACAGAAAGAACACTGAAGCTTTCTTT. Encoded protein: CASGLGDRKNTEAFF.

The V and J genes are TRBV24-1 and TRBJ2-2; 7 bases map to TRBD1. This CDR3 comprises 15 residues. Germline V gene sequence: CDR1 KGHDR, CDR2 SFDVKD. V lost 9 bases and J lost 0; bases outside the gene matches: 6. CDR3 amino acids: CATSGTAPNTGELFF. As DNA, the CDR3 is TGTGCCACCTCCGGGACAGCACCGAACACCGGGGAGCTGTTTTTT.

The CDR3 coding sequence is TGCGCCAGCATGGACAGGAGCTCTGGAAACACCATATATTTT. Protein: CASMDRSSGNTIYF. The chain couples TRBV5-1 to TRBJ1-3, with 7 bases identical to TRBD1. Germline assignment: CDR1 SGHRS and CDR2 YFSETQ. After removal of 6 bases from V and 0 bases from J, the junction contained 3 bases not matched to a gene. The CDR3 extends over 14 amino acids.

The CDR3 DNA follows: TGTGCCAGCAGCCGTCCGGGACTGGGCTACGAGCAGTACTTC. It is translated as CASSRPGLGYEQYF. This chain connects TRBV7-9 to TRBJ2-7, with a possible D match to TRBD2 (6 bases). The germline CDR1 and CDR2 sequences are SEHNR and FQNEAQ (reference sequence). This CDR3 region has 14 residues. V lost 5 bases to trimming and J lost 3 bases, with 14 bases between them.

The rearrangement links TRBV9 to TRBJ2-2; D is perhaps TRBD1 (5 bases). Germline V gene data show CDR1 as SGDLS and CDR2 as YYNGEE. The CDR3 is 15 residues long. V was trimmed by 0 bases and J by 5 bases, leaving 11 bases between them. The CDR3 spells CASSVGQGETGELFF. In DNA, the CDR3 is TGTGCCAGCAGCGTAGGGCAGGGCGAGACCGGGGAGCTGTTTTTT.

V is TRBV5-6 and J is TRBJ2-7, with TRBD1 matching over 10 bases. V was pared by 0 bases and J by 5 bases, with 8 bases of the junction left unmatched. Germline CDR1 SGHDT, CDR2 YYEEEE. This CDR3 spans 16 amino acids. The chain's CDR3 is CASSLGMAGQGNEQYF. The CDR3 coding sequence is TGTGCCAGCAGCTTGGGGATGGCGGGACAGGGGAACGAGCAGTACTTC.

A few counts support this clone. This rearrangement joins TRBV7-9 to TRBJ2-1, with D perhaps matching TRBD2 (7 bases). Trimming removed 3 bases from V and 5 bases from J, with 14 bases in between. This CDR3 region has 15 residues. Per the germline V gene, CDR1 is SEHNR and CDR2 is FQNEAQ (reference sequence). Here the CDR3 DNA reads TGTGCCAGCAGCTTCTCTAGGGGGGGCAACAATGAGCAGTTCTTC. Protein product: CASSFSRGGNNEQFF.

The chain links TRBV19 to TRBJ2-2; TRBD1 might be the D (5 bases). This CDR3 has 13 residues. Germline CDR1 is LNHDA and CDR2 is SQIVND (reference sequence). The V and J ends lost 8 bases and 6 bases respectively, with 13 bases between them. The CDR3 DNA reads as TGTGCCAGTTCAAAGGGGTCCCCCGGGGAGCTGTTTTTT. Encoded protein: CASSKGSPGELFF.

In this sample, this clone turned up once. The chain employs TRBV29-1 and TRBJ1-1, with 10 positions matching TRBD1. The CDR3 is 12 amino acids. Looked up from germline, CDR1 is SQVTM and CDR2 is ANQGSEA. V was clipped by 7 bases and J by 6 bases; unmatched bases: 5. CDR3 bases: TGCAGCGCCCGACAGGGGGCCCCTGAAGCTTTCTTT. This translates into CSARQGAPEAFF. The full variable domain, rest sourced from reference TRBV29-1 and TRBJ1-1, is SAVISQKPSRDICQRGTSLTIQCQVDSQVTMMFWYRQQPGQSLTLIATANQGSEATYESGFVIDKFPISRPNLTFSTLTVSNMSPEDSSIYLCSARQGAPEAFFGQGTRLTVV.

V usage is TRBV3-1 (or the pseudogene TRBV3-2) and J usage is TRBJ1-2; 7 bases are a match to TRBD1. The ends lost 2 bases at V and 14 bases at J; junction bases unmatched: 8. CDR1 and CDR2 from the germline V gene are LGHDT and YNNKEL (reference sequence). The CDR3 covers 12 residues. CDR3: CASSQRPGGETF. DNA of the CDR3: TGTGCCAGCAGCCAACGCCCAGGGGGTGAAACCTTC.